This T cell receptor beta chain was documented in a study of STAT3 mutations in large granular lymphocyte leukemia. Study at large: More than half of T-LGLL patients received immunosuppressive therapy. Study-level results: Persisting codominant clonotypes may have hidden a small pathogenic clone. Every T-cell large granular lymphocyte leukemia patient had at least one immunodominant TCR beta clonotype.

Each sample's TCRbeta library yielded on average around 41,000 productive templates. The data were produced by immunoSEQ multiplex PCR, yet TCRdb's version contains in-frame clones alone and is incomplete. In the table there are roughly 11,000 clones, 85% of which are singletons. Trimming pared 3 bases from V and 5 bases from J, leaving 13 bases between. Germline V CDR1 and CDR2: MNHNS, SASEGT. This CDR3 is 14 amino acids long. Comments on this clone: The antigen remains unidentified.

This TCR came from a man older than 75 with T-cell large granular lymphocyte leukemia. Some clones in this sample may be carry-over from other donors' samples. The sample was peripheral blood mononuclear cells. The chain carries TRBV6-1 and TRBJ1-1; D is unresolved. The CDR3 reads CASSDWSRGTEAFF. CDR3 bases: TGTGCCAGCAGTGACTGGTCCCGAGGAACTGAAGCTTTCTTT.